This is a list of T cell receptor beta chains from one sample in a study of blood T cell repertoires in COVID-19. TCRdb's table, derived via immunoSEQ multiplex PCR, lists solely in-frame clones and lacks some. The table lists about 140,000 clones, 88% of them singletons. Sequencing was performed on peripheral blood. The receptors originated from a human donor with COVID-19, enrolled during active disease. The donor label of this sample is uncertain. Each CDR3 is given with its conserved first and last residue. The D gene is left open where the match is weak. Clone sizes are given selectively: once, few, many, or a class where the clone is expanded.

j_gene: TRBJ2-6; v_gene: TRBV7-3; abundance: -; d_gene: -; CDR3aa: CASSSGANVLTF; CDR3nt: TGTGCCAGCAGCTCAGGGGCCAACGTCCTGACTTTC
j_gene: TRBJ1-2; v_gene: TRBV4-1; abundance: -; d_gene: -; CDR3aa: CASSQDQGRSHDQDGYTF; CDR3nt: TGCGCCAGCAGCCAAGATCAGGGCCGATCCCACGACCAAGATGGCTACACCTTC
j_gene: TRBJ1-2; v_gene: TRBV5-5; abundance: few; d_gene: TRBD1; CDR3aa: CASSLSGTGGYGYTF; CDR3nt: TGTGCCAGCAGCTTATCCGGGACAGGGGGGTATGGCTACACCTTC
j_gene: TRBJ2-7; v_gene: TRBV6-5; abundance: -; d_gene: TRBD1; CDR3aa: CASSYNRGYEQYF; CDR3nt: TGTGCCAGCAGTTACAACAGGGGGTACGAGCAGTACTTC
j_gene: TRBJ1-1; v_gene: TRBV7-9; abundance: -; d_gene: TRBD1; CDR3aa: CASSLETGVRAFF; CDR3nt: TGTGCCAGCAGCTTAGAAACAGGGGTTCGGGCTTTCTTT
j_gene: TRBJ2-5; v_gene: TRBV7-6; abundance: once; d_gene: -; CDR3aa: CASSLRTGWQETQYF; CDR3nt: TGTGCCAGCAGCTTAAGAACGGGTTGGCAAGAGACCCAGTACTTC
j_gene: TRBJ1-2; v_gene: TRBV5-1; abundance: -; d_gene: -; CDR3aa: CASREGAYGYTF; CDR3nt: TGCGCCAGCAGAGAGGGAGCCTATGGCTACACCTTC
j_gene: TRBJ1-5; v_gene: TRBV6-5; abundance: -; d_gene: -; CDR3aa: CASRGGGGIGQPQHF; CDR3nt: TGTGCCAGCAGGGGAGGGGGGGGTATCGGTCAGCCCCAGCATTTT
j_gene: TRBJ1-2; v_gene: TRBV7-9; abundance: once; d_gene: -; CDR3aa: CASSLAQVAF; CDR3nt: TGTGCCAGCAGCTTAGCGCAGGTTGCCTTC
j_gene: TRBJ1-1; v_gene: TRBV18; abundance: -; d_gene: -; CDR3aa: CASSPTRQTTEAFF; CDR3nt: TGTGCCAGCTCACCGACTCGACAGACCACTGAAGCTTTCTTT
j_gene: TRBJ2-1; v_gene: TRBV11-1; abundance: -; d_gene: TRBD2; CDR3aa: CASSRRGGLAGGQFF; CDR3nt: TGTGCCAGCAGCCGAAGGGGAGGACTAGCGGGGGGACAGTTCTTC
j_gene: TRBJ1-1; v_gene: TRBV18; abundance: -; d_gene: -; CDR3aa: CASSLGSENTEAFF; CDR3nt: TGTGCCAGCTCACTCGGGAGCGAGAACACTGAAGCTTTCTTT
j_gene: TRBJ2-6; v_gene: TRBV5-5; abundance: -; d_gene: TRBD1; CDR3aa: CASSWRVQGALGANVLTF; CDR3nt: TGTGCCAGCAGCTGGCGGGTACAGGGGGCGCTCGGGGCCAACGTCCTGACTTTC
j_gene: TRBJ2-3; v_gene: TRBV3-1/TRBV3-2; abundance: -; d_gene: TRBD2; CDR3aa: CASSQDDPRTSGGWGDTQYF; CDR3nt: TGTGCCAGCAGCCAAGATGATCCCCGGACTAGCGGAGGATGGGGGGATACGCAGTATTTT
j_gene: TRBJ2-3; v_gene: TRBV29-1; abundance: -; d_gene: TRBD1; CDR3aa: CSVGWDRHTSTDTQYF; CDR3nt: TGCAGCGTTGGTTGGGACAGACACACTAGCACAGATACGCAGTATTTT
j_gene: TRBJ1-6; v_gene: TRBV4-1; abundance: once; d_gene: -; CDR3aa: CASSQGGGRNSPLHF; CDR3nt: TGCGCCAGCAGCCAAGGCGGCGGGAGGAATTCACCCCTCCACTTT
j_gene: TRBJ1-6; v_gene: TRBV9; abundance: -; d_gene: -; CDR3aa: CASSVGPSSYNSPLHF; CDR3nt: TGTGCCAGCAGCGTAGGTCCGAGCTCCTATAATTCACCCCTCCACTTT
j_gene: TRBJ2-5; v_gene: TRBV12-3/TRBV12-4; abundance: -; d_gene: -; CDR3aa: CASSFWGHETQYF; CDR3nt: TGTGCCAGCAGTTTTTGGGGCCACGAGACCCAGTACTTC
j_gene: TRBJ1-1; v_gene: TRBV28; abundance: -; d_gene: -; CDR3aa: CAITGGVPEKAFF; CDR3nt: TGTGCCATCACTGGGGGGGTCCCCGAGAAAGCTTTCTTT
j_gene: TRBJ2-1; v_gene: TRBV10-3; abundance: -; d_gene: -; CDR3aa: CAITNLPGLYYNEQFF; CDR3nt: TGTGCCATCACCAACCTCCCGGGACTGTACTACAATGAGCAGTTCTTC
j_gene: TRBJ2-7; v_gene: TRBV19; abundance: -; d_gene: TRBD1; CDR3aa: CASSISGTGGYEQYF; CDR3nt: TGTGCCAGTAGTATCTCTGGGACAGGGGGCTACGAGCAGTACTTC
j_gene: TRBJ2-5; v_gene: TRBV4-1; abundance: -; d_gene: -; CDR3aa: CASSQDFTRQETQYF; CDR3nt: TGCGCCAGCAGCCAAGATTTTACTAGACAAGAGACCCAGTACTTC
j_gene: TRBJ2-7; v_gene: TRBV19; abundance: -; d_gene: -; CDR3aa: CASSTPNGEQYF; CDR3nt: TGTGCCAGTAGTACACCCAACGGCGAGCAGTACTTC
j_gene: TRBJ2-7; v_gene: TRBV10-3; abundance: -; d_gene: TRBD1; CDR3aa: CAIRGDRANYEQYF; CDR3nt: TGTGCCATCAGGGGGGACAGGGCAAACTACGAGCAGTACTTC
j_gene: TRBJ2-3; v_gene: TRBV2; abundance: -; d_gene: -; CDR3aa: CASDKLLATDTQYF; CDR3nt: TGTGCCAGTGATAAACTTCTAGCCACAGATACGCAGTATTTT
j_gene: TRBJ2-1; v_gene: TRBV9; abundance: -; d_gene: -; CDR3aa: CASSVDSSMTYNEQFF; CDR3nt: TGTGCCAGCAGCGTAGATTCCAGTATGACCTACAATGAGCAGTTCTTC
j_gene: TRBJ2-7; v_gene: TRBV7-9; abundance: -; d_gene: -; CDR3aa: CASSLSGNLLNEQYF; CDR3nt: TGTGCCAGCAGCTTAAGCGGTAATCTTCTCAACGAGCAGTACTTC
j_gene: TRBJ2-6; v_gene: TRBV19; abundance: -; d_gene: -; CDR3aa: CASSIRSNPSGANVLTF; CDR3nt: TGTGCCAGTAGTATCCGATCTAACCCCTCTGGGGCCAACGTCCTGACTTTC
j_gene: TRBJ2-2; v_gene: TRBV3-1/TRBV3-2; abundance: -; d_gene: -; CDR3aa: CASSQDPGQLTGELFF; CDR3nt: TGTGCCAGCAGCCAGGACCCTGGACAATTGACCGGGGAGCTGTTTTTT
j_gene: TRBJ1-1; v_gene: TRBV7-3; abundance: -; d_gene: -; CDR3aa: CASSLLSRTEAFF; CDR3nt: TGTGCCAGCAGCTTATTATCGAGGACTGAAGCTTTCTTT
j_gene: TRBJ1-5; v_gene: TRBV7-5; abundance: -; d_gene: -; CDR3aa: CVRSYPGQGIKAPQHF; CDR3nt: TGTGTCAGAAGCTACCCGGGACAGGGGATAAAGGCGCCCCAGCATTTT
j_gene: TRBJ2-7; v_gene: TRBV29-1; abundance: -; d_gene: TRBD1; CDR3aa: CSVQGARLRAEQYF; CDR3nt: TGCAGCGTTCAGGGGGCCCGACTAAGGGCCGAGCAGTACTTC
j_gene: TRBJ2-7; v_gene: TRBV27; abundance: -; d_gene: TRBD1; CDR3aa: CASSSRDRGSYEQYF; CDR3nt: TGTGCCAGCAGTTCCCGGGACAGGGGGTCCTACGAGCAGTACTTC
j_gene: TRBJ1-5; v_gene: TRBV6-5; abundance: once; d_gene: -; CDR3aa: CASTPSGGNQPQHF; CDR3nt: TGTGCCAGCACTCCGTCCGGGGGGAATCAGCCCCAGCATTTT
j_gene: TRBJ1-2; v_gene: TRBV5-1; abundance: -; d_gene: -; CDR3aa: CASSPVGPGDGYTF; CDR3nt: TGCGCCAGCAGCCCGGTGGGTCCGGGGGATGGCTACACCTTC
j_gene: TRBJ1-3; v_gene: TRBV3-1/TRBV3-2; abundance: -; d_gene: TRBD1; CDR3aa: CASSQDRGSSGNTIYF; CDR3nt: TGTGCCAGCAGCCAGGACAGGGGAAGCTCTGGAAACACCATATATTTT
j_gene: TRBJ2-5; v_gene: TRBV2; abundance: -; d_gene: TRBD1; CDR3aa: CASSSTGNQETQYF; CDR3nt: TGTGCCAGCAGTTCGACAGGGAACCAAGAGACCCAGTACTTC
j_gene: TRBJ1-6; v_gene: TRBV14; abundance: -; d_gene: TRBD1; CDR3aa: CASSHYYTGTGDSPLHF; CDR3nt: TGTGCCAGCAGCCATTATTACACCGGGACAGGGGATTCACCCCTCCACTTT
j_gene: TRBJ2-4; v_gene: TRBV19; abundance: -; d_gene: TRBD2; CDR3aa: CASSSSGASGIQYF; CDR3nt: TGTGCCAGTAGTTCGAGCGGGGCGTCGGGGATTCAGTACTTC
j_gene: TRBJ1-1; v_gene: TRBV5-5; abundance: -; d_gene: -; CDR3aa: CASSLEGWNTEAFF; CDR3nt: TGTGCCAGCAGCTTGGAGGGGTGGAACACTGAAGCTTTCTTT